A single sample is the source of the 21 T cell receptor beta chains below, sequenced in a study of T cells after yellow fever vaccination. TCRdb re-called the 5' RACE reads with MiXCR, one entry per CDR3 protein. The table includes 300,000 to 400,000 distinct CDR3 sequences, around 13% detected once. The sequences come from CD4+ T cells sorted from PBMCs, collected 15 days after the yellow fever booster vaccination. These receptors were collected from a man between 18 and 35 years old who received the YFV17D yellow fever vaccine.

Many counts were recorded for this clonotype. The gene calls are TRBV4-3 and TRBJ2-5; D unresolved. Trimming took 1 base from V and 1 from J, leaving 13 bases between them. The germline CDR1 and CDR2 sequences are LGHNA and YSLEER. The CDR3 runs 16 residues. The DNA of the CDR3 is TGCGCCAGCAGCCAAGGGGCCCGTCCCGGCCAAGAGACCCAGTACTTC. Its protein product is CASSQGARPGQETQYF.

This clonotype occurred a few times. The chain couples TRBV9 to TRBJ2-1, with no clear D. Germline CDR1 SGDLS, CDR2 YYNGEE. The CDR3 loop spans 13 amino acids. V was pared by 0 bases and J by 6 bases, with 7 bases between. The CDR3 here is CASSVDVRNEQFF. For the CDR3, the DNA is TGTGCCAGCAGCGTAGACGTGCGCAATGAGCAGTTCTTC.

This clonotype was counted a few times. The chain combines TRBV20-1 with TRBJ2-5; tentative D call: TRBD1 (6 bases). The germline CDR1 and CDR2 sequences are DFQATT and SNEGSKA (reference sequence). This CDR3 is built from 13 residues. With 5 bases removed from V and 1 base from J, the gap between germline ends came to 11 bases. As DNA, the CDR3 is TGCAGTGCTGAAGGGGGATTCCAAGAGACCCAGTACTTC. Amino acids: CSAEGGFQETQYF.

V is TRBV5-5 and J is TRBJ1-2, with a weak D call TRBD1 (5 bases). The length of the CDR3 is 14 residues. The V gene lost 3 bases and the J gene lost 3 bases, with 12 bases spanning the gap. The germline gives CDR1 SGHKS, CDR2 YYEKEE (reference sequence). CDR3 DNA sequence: TGTGCCAGCAGCTCAAATGACAGACACTATGGCTACACCTTC. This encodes CASSSNDRHYGYTF.

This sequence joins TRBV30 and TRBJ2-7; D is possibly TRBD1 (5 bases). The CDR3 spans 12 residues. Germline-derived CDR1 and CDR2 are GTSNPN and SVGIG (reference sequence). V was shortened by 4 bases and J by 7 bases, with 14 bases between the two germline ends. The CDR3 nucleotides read TGTGCCTGGACCGACAGCCCTCTTGAGCAGTACTTC. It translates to CAWTDSPLEQYF.

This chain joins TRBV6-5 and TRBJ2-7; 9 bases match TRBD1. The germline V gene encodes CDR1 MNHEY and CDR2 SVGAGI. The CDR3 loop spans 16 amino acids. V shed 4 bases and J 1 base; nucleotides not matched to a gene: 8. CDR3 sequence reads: CASSLRLGQGSYEQYF. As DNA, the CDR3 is TGTGCCAGCAGTTTACGTTTGGGACAGGGTTCCTACGAGCAGTACTTC.

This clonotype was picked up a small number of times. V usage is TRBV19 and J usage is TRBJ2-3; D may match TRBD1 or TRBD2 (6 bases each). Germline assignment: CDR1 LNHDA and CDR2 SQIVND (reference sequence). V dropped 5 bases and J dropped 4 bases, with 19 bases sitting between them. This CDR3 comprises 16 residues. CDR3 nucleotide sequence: TGTGCCAGTAGTTGGGGCCGGGGGCTTAAGGCAGATACGCAGTATTTT. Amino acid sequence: CASSWGRGLKADTQYF.

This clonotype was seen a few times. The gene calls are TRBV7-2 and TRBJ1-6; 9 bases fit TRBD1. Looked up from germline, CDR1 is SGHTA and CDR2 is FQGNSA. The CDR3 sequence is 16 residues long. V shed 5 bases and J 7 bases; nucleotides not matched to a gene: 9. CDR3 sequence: CASSPQDRGYNSPLHF. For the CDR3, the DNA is TGTGCCAGCAGCCCCCAGGACAGGGGATACAATTCACCCCTCCACTTT.

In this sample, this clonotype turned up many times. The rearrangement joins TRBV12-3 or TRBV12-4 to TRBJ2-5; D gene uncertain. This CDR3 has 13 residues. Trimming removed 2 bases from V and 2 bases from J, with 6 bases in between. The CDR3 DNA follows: TGTGCCAGCAGTTTAAACCCGCAAGAGACCCAGTACTTC. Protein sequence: CASSLNPQETQYF.

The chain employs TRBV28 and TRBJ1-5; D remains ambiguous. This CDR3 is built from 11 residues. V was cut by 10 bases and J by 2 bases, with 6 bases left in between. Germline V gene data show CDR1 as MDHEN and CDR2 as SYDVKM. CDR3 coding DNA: TGTGCCACCGGCGGCAATCAGCCCCAGCATTTT. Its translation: CATGGNQPQHF.

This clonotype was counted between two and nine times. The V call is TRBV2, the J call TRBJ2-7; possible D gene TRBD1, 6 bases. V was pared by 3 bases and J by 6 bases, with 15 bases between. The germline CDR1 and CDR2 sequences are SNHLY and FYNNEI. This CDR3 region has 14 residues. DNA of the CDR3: TGTGCCAGCAGTGATAGAACAGGGCGGAGCGAGCAGTACGTC. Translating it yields CASSDRTGRSEQYV.

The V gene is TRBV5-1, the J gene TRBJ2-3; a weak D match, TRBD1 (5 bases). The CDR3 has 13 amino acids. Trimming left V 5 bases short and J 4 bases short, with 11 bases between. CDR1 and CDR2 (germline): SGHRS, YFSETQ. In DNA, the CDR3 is TGCGCCAGCAGGTTTCAGGGCGCAGATACGCAGTATTTT. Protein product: CASRFQGADTQYF.

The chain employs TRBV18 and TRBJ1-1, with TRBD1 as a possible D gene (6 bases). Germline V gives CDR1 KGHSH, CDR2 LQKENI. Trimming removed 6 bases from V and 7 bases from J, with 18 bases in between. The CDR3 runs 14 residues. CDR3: CASSSSPGGIEAFF. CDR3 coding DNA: TGTGCCAGCTCGTCTTCCCCCGGGGGCATTGAAGCTTTCTTT.

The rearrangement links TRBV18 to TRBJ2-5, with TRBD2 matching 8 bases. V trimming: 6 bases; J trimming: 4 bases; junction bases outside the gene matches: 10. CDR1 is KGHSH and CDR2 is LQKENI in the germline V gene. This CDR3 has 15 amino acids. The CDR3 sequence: CASSPVAGNGETQYF. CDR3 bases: TGTGCCAGCTCTCCGGTAGCGGGGAACGGAGAGACCCAGTACTTC.

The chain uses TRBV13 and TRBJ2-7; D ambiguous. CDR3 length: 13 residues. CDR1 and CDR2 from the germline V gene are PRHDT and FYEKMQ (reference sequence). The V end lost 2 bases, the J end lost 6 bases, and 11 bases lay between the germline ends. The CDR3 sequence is CASSLRLTGEQYF. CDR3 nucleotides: TGTGCCAGCAGCTTAAGACTTACCGGCGAGCAGTACTTC.

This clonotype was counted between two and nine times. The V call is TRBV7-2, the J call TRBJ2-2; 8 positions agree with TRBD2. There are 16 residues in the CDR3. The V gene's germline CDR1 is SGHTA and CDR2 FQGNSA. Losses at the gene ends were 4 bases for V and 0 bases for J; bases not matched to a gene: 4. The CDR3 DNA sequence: TGTGCCAGCAGCTCCTATAGCGGGGCGAACACCGGGGAGCTGTTTTTT. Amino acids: CASSSYSGANTGELFF.

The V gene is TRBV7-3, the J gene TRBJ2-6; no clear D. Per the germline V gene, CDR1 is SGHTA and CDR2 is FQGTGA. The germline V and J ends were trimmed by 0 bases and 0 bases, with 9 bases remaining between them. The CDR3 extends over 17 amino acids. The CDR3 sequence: CASSLTPHGSGANVLTF. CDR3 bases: TGTGCCAGCAGCTTAACCCCACACGGCTCTGGGGCCAACGTCCTGACTTTC.

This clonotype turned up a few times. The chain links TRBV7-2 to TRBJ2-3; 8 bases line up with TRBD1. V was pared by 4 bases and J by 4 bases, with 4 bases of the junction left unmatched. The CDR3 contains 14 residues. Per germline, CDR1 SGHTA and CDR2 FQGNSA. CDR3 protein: CASSWTGFSDTQYF. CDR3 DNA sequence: TGTGCCAGCAGCTGGACAGGGTTCTCAGATACGCAGTATTTT.

The CDR3 region is CASRRRGSTDTQYF. The DNA of the CDR3 is TGTGCCAGTAGGCGGCGGGGCTCCACAGATACGCAGTATTTT. The rearrangement links TRBV19 to TRBJ2-3, with TRBD2 as a possible D gene (6 bases). Germline CDR1 LNHDA, CDR2 SQIVND (reference sequence). Trimming shortened V by 6 bases and J by 2 bases, and 12 bases separated the two germline ends. This CDR3 has 14 amino acids.

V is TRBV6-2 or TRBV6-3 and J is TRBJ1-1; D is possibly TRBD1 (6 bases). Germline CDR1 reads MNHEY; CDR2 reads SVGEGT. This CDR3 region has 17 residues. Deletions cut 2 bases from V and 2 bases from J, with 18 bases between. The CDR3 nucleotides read TGTGCCAGCAGTTACCCTCCGACAGGCCGGAGTAACACTGAAGCTTTCTTT. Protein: CASSYPPTGRSNTEAFF.

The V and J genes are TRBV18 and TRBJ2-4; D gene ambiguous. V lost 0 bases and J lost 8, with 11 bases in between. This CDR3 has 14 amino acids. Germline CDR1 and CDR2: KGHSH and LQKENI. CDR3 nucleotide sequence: TGTGCCAGCTCACCACCTACCAGTCCTGACATTCAGTACTTC. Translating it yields CASSPPTSPDIQYF. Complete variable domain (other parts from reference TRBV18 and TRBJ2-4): NAGVMQNPRHLVRRRGQEARLRCSPMKGHSHVYWYRQLPEEGLKFMVYLQKENIIDESGMPKERFSAEFPKEGPSILRIQQVVRGDSAAYFCASSPPTSPDIQYFGAGTRLSVL.